The 25 T cell receptor beta chains below come from one sample, sequenced in a study of early stage breast cancer tumors. The protocol was immunoSEQ multiplex PCR, while the TCRdb copy is restricted to in-frame clones and leaves out a portion. Of just over 50,000 clones listed, roughly 78% are singletons. The sample taken for sequencing was blood. All receptors come from a person aged 35 to 50 with breast cancer.

V is TRBV7-6 and J is TRBJ2-2; the match to TRBD2 covers 7 bases. Germline V gives CDR1 SGHVS, CDR2 FNYEAQ. The CDR3 is made up of 16 amino acids. Trimming cost V 1 base and J 3 bases; bases outside gene matches: 5. The CDR3 DNA reads TGTGCCAGCAGCTTAGACGCGGGAGCCGACACCGGGGAGCTGTTTTTT. This gives the protein CASSLDAGADTGELFF.

This clone was counted a single time. The chain links TRBV18 to TRBJ2-5; D gene unclear. This CDR3 contains 15 residues. The V and J ends lost 3 bases and 5 bases respectively, with 16 bases between them. Germline values: CDR1 KGHSH, CDR2 LQKENI. The CDR3, as DNA: TGTGCCAGCTCACCCGTGACCCCCGCGGAGGAGACCCAGTACTTC. Amino acids: CASSPVTPAEETQYF. Full variable domain (missing parts from reference TRBV18 and TRBJ2-5): NAGVMQNPRHLVRRRGQEARLRCSPMKGHSHVYWYRQLPEEGLKFMVYLQKENIIDESGMPKERFSAEFPKEGPSILRIQQVVRGDSAAYFCASSPVTPAEETQYFGPGTRLLVL.

This clone has only one observation. V usage is TRBV2 and J usage is TRBJ2-1; 8 bases are shared with TRBD1. In germline, CDR1 is SNHLY, CDR2 FYNNEI. This CDR3 contains 18 residues. V shed 1 base and J 1 base; nucleotides not matched to a gene: 9. The CDR3 DNA reads as TGTGCCAGCAGTGAAGGGGTCATCTGGACAGGGTCCTACAATGAGCAGTTCTTC. Residues: CASSEGVIWTGSYNEQFF.

The chain has TRBV19 and TRBJ2-3, with D possibly matching TRBD1 (6 bases). V shed 8 bases and J shed 6 bases, with 15 bases lying between them. This CDR3 has 13 residues. Germline CDR1 is LNHDA and CDR2 is SQIVND (reference sequence). DNA for the CDR3: TGTGCCAGTCGGCAACAGGGATACGATACGCAGTATTTT. It is translated as CASRQQGYDTQYF.

This clone showed up just a few times. This chain links TRBV5-1 with TRBJ2-5; 12 bases line up with TRBD2. Germline lookup yields CDR1 SGHRS and CDR2 YFSETQ. The CDR3 has 17 residues. Trimming took 8 bases from V and 4 from J; bases not matched to a gene: 15. This CDR3 reads CASTTGTRLAGVETQYF. Here the CDR3 DNA reads TGCGCCAGTACGACAGGGACTAGACTAGCGGGAGTAGAGACCCAGTACTTC.

The chain employs TRBV12-2 and TRBJ2-2; no DNA check was done on the table's D call, TRBD1. TRBV12-2 is recorded as a pseudogene. This CDR3 is built from 16 residues. The CDR3 loop reads CASRLTGQRSTGELFF. The CDR3 DNA is TGTGCAAGTCGCTTAACGGGACAGAGATCCACCGGGGAGCTGTTTTTT.

The V call is TRBV5-4, the J call TRBJ2-7; D possibly corresponds to TRBD2 (6 bases). With 4 bases removed from V and 2 bases from J, the gap between germline ends came to 13 bases. The CDR3 has 14 amino acids. Germline values: CDR1 SGHNT, CDR2 YYREEE (reference sequence). The CDR3 DNA sequence: TGTGCCAGCAGCCAGGGACTGCTCCCCTACGAGCAGTACTTC. It codes for CASSQGLLPYEQYF.

The chain employs TRBV13 and TRBJ2-1, with D unclear. This CDR3 has 15 residues. V shed 5 bases and J shed 4 bases, with 15 bases lying between them. Germline V lookup: CDR1 PRHDT, CDR2 FYEKMQ (reference sequence). Here the CDR3 reads CASSPPGLTYNEQFF. The CDR3 DNA reads as TGTGCCAGCAGCCCTCCGGGCCTAACTTACAATGAGCAGTTCTTC.

This clone was counted a few times. The CDR3 DNA reads as TGTGCCAGCTGTAGACAGGCTGAAGCTTTCTTT. This encodes CASCRQAEAFF. The V and J genes are TRBV19 and TRBJ1-1; possible D gene TRBD1, 6 bases. In germline, CDR1 is LNHDA, CDR2 SQIVND (reference sequence). With 9 bases removed from V and 6 bases from J, the gap between germline ends came to 11 bases. The CDR3 totals 11 residues.

This clone appeared a single time. The genes are TRBV30 and TRBJ2-3; maybe TRBD2 (5 bases). Looked up from germline, CDR1 is GTSNPN and CDR2 is SVGIG (reference sequence). The length of the CDR3 is 15 residues. Trimming stripped 2 bases from V and 0 bases from J, with 12 bases between. The CDR3 DNA is TGTGCCTGGAGTCCGGGGTCCATCAGCACAGATACGCAGTATTTT. Amino acids: CAWSPGSISTDTQYF.

The chain carries TRBV21-1 and TRBJ2-2; no DNA check was done on the table's D call, TRBD2. TRBV21-1 is flagged as a pseudogene. The CDR3 has 15 residues. CDR3 DNA sequence: TGTGCCAGCAGCAAAAGAGGGAATTACACCGGGGAGCTGTTTTTT. Its translation: CASSKRGNYTGELFF.

The chain joins TRBV5-1 to TRBJ2-1; D gene ambiguous. This CDR3 has 13 amino acids. Germline values: CDR1 SGHRS, CDR2 YFSETQ. V was clipped by 0 bases and J by 4 bases, with 5 bases between them. In DNA, the CDR3 is TGCGCCAGCAGCTTGGCAGTATACAATGAGCAGTTCTTC. This codes for CASSLAVYNEQFF.

The rearrangement joins TRBV5-1 to TRBJ2-1; the D gene is possibly TRBD2 (7 bases). Trimming shortened V by 6 bases and J by 7 bases, and 23 bases separated the two germline ends. The CDR3 has 16 residues. Germline CDR1 reads SGHRS; CDR2 reads YFSETQ. This CDR3 reads CASTTLGGGSFNEQFF. The CDR3 DNA reads as TGCGCCAGCACCACCCTCGGGGGCGGGAGCTTTAATGAGCAGTTCTTC.

The rearrangement links TRBV30 to TRBJ1-1, with 9 bases identical to TRBD1. The CDR3 sequence is 14 residues long. V lost 3 bases to trimming and J lost 3 bases; unmatched junction nucleotides: 5. Germline values: CDR1 GTSNPN, CDR2 SVGIG (reference sequence). The CDR3, as DNA: TGTGCCTGGAGCAGGGGACAGGGCTACACTGAAGCTTTCTTT. Its protein product is CAWSRGQGYTEAFF.

This chain connects TRBV10-1 to TRBJ2-7; the match to TRBD1 covers 11 bases. The germline V gene encodes CDR1 WNHNN and CDR2 SYGVQD (reference sequence). V lost 0 bases to trimming and J lost 2 bases; unmatched junction nucleotides: 0. The CDR3 totals 15 residues. Here the CDR3 reads CASSESGQGAYEQYF. In DNA, the CDR3 is TGCGCCAGCAGTGAGTCGGGACAGGGGGCCTACGAGCAGTACTTC.

The V and J genes are TRBV7-9 and TRBJ2-3, with 7 nucleotides matching TRBD2. With V trimmed by 1 base and J by 0 bases, 4 bases remained unmatched. The CDR3 totals 16 residues. Germline V gene sequence: CDR1 SEHNR, CDR2 FQNEAQ (reference sequence). CDR3 DNA sequence: TGTGCCAGCAGCTTAGTAGGGAGGGGTAGCACAGATACGCAGTATTTT. It yields the protein CASSLVGRGSTDTQYF.

The chain has TRBV25-1 and TRBJ1-3; 8 nucleotides match TRBD1. J was trimmed by 7 bases and V by 2 bases; bases with no gene match: 7. The CDR3 consists of 15 residues. Germline V lookup: CDR1 MGHDK, CDR2 SYGVNS. CDR3 DNA: TGTGCCAGCAGTGAAACCAGGACAGGGCGGAACACCATATATTTT. Protein: CASSETRTGRNTIYF.

The chain uses TRBV4-1 and TRBJ1-1; D call uncertain. The V gene's germline CDR1 is MGHRA and CDR2 YSYEKL. Trimming pared 1 base from V and 1 base from J, leaving 7 bases between. This CDR3 is 14 amino acids long. As DNA, the CDR3 is TGCGCCAGCAGCCAAGGTGCGGAGAACACTGAAGCTTTCTTT. This encodes CASSQGAENTEAFF.

The chain links TRBV30 to TRBJ1-3; unclear D gene. The V end lost 2 bases, the J end lost 0 bases, and 5 bases lay between the germline ends. Germline CDR1 is GTSNPN and CDR2 is SVGIG (reference sequence). CDR3 length: 13 residues. The CDR3 region has the DNA TGTGCCTGGAGTCCCAACTCTGGAAACACCATATATTTT. Amino acid sequence: CAWSPNSGNTIYF.

The rearrangement links TRBV5-1 to TRBJ2-1, with TRBD1 as a possible D gene (6 bases). Deletions cut 0 bases from V and 7 bases from J, with 14 bases between. In germline, CDR1 is SGHRS, CDR2 YFSETQ. This CDR3 contains 15 residues. The CDR3 loop is CASSLAVGRGNEQFF. In DNA, the CDR3 is TGCGCCAGCAGCTTGGCCGTCGGCAGGGGTAATGAGCAGTTCTTC.

There are a few counts of this clone. This chain joins TRBV28 and TRBJ1-1, with TRBD1 as a possible D gene (5 bases). This CDR3 region has 14 residues. CDR1 is MDHEN, CDR2 SYDVKM, per germline. The ends were cut back, 8 bases at V and 0 bases at J, with 13 bases in the middle. CDR3 region: CASCPGRMNTEAFF. The CDR3, as DNA: TGTGCCAGCTGCCCGGGACGGATGAACACTGAAGCTTTCTTT.

This clone has a handful of counts. The chain joins TRBV7-9 to TRBJ2-7, with D maybe TRBD2 (6 bases). The length of the CDR3 is 14 residues. The germline V gene encodes CDR1 SEHNR and CDR2 FQNEAQ (reference sequence). V lost 4 bases to trimming and J lost 2 bases, with 12 bases between them. CDR3 residues: CASSSSGLPYEQYF. The DNA of the CDR3 is TGTGCCAGCAGCTCCTCGGGACTCCCCTACGAGCAGTACTTC.

The rearrangement joins TRBV7-9 to TRBJ2-7; D remains ambiguous. V lost 2 bases and J 4 bases, leaving 6 bases between the germline ends. CDR3 length: 12 amino acids. Germline V gene data show CDR1 as SEHNR and CDR2 as FQNEAQ (reference sequence). The CDR3 region has the DNA TGTGCCAGCAGCTTATTAGAGTACGAGCAGTACTTC. It codes for CASSLLEYEQYF. The whole variable domain, remainder taken from reference TRBV7-9 and TRBJ2-7, is DTGVSQNPRHKITKRGQNVTFRCDPISEHNRLYWYRQTLGQGPEFLTYFQNEAQLEKSRLLSDRFSAERPKGSFSTLEIQRTEQGDSAMYLCASSLLEYEQYFGPGTRLTVT.

The chain carries TRBV27 and TRBJ2-3, with TRBD1 identical over 11 bases. The germline gives CDR1 MNHEY, CDR2 SMNVEV (reference sequence). The length of the CDR3 is 13 residues. The V gene end was trimmed by 6 bases and the J gene end by 4 bases; junction bases not matched to a gene: 0. The CDR3 sequence: CASRGQGADTQYF. CDR3 in DNA: TGTGCCAGCAGGGGACAGGGGGCAGATACGCAGTATTTT.

This chain connects TRBV7-2 to TRBJ2-1, with D perhaps TRBD2 (5 bases). V lost 0 bases and J lost 9, with 12 bases in between. There are 14 residues in the CDR3. The germline gives CDR1 SGHTA, CDR2 FQGNSA. As DNA, the CDR3 is TGTGCCAGCAGCTTAGCGGGAGATTCGGGTGAGCAGTTCTTC. This codes for CASSLAGDSGEQFF.